The clone carrying this TCR beta chain was picked up one time. The ends were cut back, 0 bases at V and 2 bases at J, with 8 bases in the middle. CDR3 length: 13 residues. Per germline, CDR1 GTSNPN and CDR2 SVGIG (reference sequence). The data belong to a study of blood T cell repertoires in COVID-19. Clones were read by immunoSEQ multiplex PCR, and TCRdb kept only the in-frame ones, dropping some. The sample includes about 180,000 clones, about 83% of them seen just once. Sequenced material: peripheral blood. J is TRBJ2-7 and V is TRBV30; the D is unclear. The source of this sequence is a woman aged 70-85 years with COVID-19, enrolled during active disease. CDR3 residues: CAWSVDIAYEQYF. The DNA of the CDR3 is TGTGCCTGGAGTGTAGACATTGCCTACGAGCAGTACTTC.